This T cell receptor (beta chain) was found in a study of persistence of HIV-infected CD4 T cells. Overall study context: Isolated cells were CMV- and HIV-1 Gag-responding CD4+ T cells. Overall study results and limits: Proviral oligoclonality tracked with TCR oligoclonality within the same sorted cells. TCRbeta richness was lower in CMV- and Gag-responding cells than in anti-CD3/anti-CD28-responding cells.

The libraries were made with immunoSEQ version 4 in survey mode. Data came from immunoSEQ multiplex PCR; TCRdb stores just in-frame clones and leaves some out. The sample includes around 42,000 clones, about 80% of them seen just once. Trimming took 3 bases from V and 0 from J, leaving 8 bases between them. The length of the CDR3 is 13 residues. The germline V gene has CDR1 GTSNPN and CDR2 SVGIG (reference sequence). Note on this clone: Its antigen is unknown.

Cells were stimulated with overlapping HIV-1 Gag 15-mer peptides. Sorted nonresponding memory CD4+ T cells were CD40L-negative, CD69-negative, CD45RO-high. For roughly 19 hours, CD8-depleted PBMCs received anti-CD28/CD49d costimulation, a CD40-blocking antibody and enfuvirtide. V and J are TRBV30 and TRBJ1-1; D remains unclear. This specimen was CD4+ T cells sorted from PBMCs after approximately 19-hour stimulation, taken from a patient who received antiretroviral therapy. The receptor's source is an adult man with HIV who was CMV-seropositive. This chain's CDR3 is CAWSPEMNTEAFF. The CDR3 DNA is TGTGCCTGGAGCCCAGAGATGAACACTGAAGCTTTCTTT.